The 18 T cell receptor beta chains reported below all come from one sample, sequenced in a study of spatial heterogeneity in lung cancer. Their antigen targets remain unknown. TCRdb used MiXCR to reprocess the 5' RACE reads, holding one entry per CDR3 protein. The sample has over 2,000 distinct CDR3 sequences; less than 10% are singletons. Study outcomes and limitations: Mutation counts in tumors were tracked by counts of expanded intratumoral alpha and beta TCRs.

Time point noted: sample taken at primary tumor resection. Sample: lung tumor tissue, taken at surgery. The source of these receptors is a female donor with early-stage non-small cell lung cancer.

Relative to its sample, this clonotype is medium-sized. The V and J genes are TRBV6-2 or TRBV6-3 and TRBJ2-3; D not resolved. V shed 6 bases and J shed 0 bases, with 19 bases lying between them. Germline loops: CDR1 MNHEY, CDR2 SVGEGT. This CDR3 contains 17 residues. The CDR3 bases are TGTGCCAGCAGAGATCCATTTTCCCACACTAGCACAGATACGCAGTATTTT. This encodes CASRDPFSHTSTDTQYF.

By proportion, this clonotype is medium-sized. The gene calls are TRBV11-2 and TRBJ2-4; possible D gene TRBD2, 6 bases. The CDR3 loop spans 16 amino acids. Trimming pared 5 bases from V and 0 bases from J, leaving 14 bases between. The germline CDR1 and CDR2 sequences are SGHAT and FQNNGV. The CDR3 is CASSPTSGLAKNIQYF. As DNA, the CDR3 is TGTGCCAGCAGCCCAACGAGCGGGTTAGCCAAAAACATTCAGTACTTC. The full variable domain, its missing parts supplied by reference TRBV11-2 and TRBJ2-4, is EAGVAQSPRYKIIEKRQSVAFWCNPISGHATLYWYQQILGQGPKLLIQFQNNGVVDDSQLPKDRFSAERLKGVDSTLKIQPAKLEDSAVYLCASSPTSGLAKNIQYFGAGTRLSVL.

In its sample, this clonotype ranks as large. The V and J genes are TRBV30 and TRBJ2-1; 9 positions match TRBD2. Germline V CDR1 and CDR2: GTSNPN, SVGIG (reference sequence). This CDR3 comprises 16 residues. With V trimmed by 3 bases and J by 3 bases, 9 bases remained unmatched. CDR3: CAWSGALAGFYNEQFF. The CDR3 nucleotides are TGTGCCTGGAGCGGGGCGCTAGCGGGATTCTACAATGAGCAGTTCTTC.

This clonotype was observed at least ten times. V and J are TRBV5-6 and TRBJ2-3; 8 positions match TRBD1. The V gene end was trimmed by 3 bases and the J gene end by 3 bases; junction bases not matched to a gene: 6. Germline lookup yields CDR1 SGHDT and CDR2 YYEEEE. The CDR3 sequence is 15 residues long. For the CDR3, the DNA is TGTGCCAGCAGCTCCAGGGGGCGCGGTACAGATACGCAGTATTTT. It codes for CASSSRGRGTDTQYF.

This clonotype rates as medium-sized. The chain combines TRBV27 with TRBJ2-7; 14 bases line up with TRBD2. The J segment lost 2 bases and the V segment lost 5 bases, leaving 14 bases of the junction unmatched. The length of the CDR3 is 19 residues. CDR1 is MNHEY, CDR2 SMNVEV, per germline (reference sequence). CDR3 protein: CASSRRLGGLAGVAYEQYF. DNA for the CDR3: TGTGCCAGCAGTCGTCGGCTAGGGGGACTAGCGGGAGTGGCCTACGAGCAGTACTTC.

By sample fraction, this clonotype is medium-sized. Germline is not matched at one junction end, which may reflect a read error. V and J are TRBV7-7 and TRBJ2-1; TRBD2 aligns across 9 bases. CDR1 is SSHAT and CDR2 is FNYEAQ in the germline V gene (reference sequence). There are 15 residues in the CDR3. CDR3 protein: CASSPASGTYNEQFF. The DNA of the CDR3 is TGTGCTAGCAGCCCGGCTAGCGGGACCTACAATGAGCAGTTCTTC.

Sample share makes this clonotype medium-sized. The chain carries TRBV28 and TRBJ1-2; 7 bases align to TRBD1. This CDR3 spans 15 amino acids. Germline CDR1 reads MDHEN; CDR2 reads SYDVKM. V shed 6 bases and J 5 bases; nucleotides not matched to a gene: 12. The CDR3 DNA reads TGTGCCAGCAGCGGGACCACAGGGGCGAGATATGGCTACACCTTC. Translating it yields CASSGTTGARYGYTF.

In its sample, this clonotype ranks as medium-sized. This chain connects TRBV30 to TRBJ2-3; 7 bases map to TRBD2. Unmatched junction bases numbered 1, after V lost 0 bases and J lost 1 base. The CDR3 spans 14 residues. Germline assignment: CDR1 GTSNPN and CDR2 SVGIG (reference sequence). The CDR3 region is CAWSVAGGTDTQYF. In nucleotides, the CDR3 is TGTGCCTGGAGTGTTGCGGGAGGCACAGATACGCAGTATTTT.

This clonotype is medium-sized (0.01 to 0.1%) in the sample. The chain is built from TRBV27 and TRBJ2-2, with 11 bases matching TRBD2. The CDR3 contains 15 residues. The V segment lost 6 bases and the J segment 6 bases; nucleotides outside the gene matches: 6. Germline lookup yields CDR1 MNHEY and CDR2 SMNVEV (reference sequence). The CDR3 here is CASRTSGISSGELFF. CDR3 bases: TGTGCCAGCAGGACTAGCGGGATCTCGTCCGGGGAGCTGTTTTTT.

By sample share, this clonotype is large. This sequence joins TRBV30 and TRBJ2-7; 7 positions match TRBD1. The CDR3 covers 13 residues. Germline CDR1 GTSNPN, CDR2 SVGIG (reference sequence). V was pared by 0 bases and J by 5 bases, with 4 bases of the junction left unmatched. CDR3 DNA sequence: TGTGCCTGGAGTGTGGCAGGGGGAAACGAGCAGTACGTC. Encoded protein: CAWSVAGGNEQYV.

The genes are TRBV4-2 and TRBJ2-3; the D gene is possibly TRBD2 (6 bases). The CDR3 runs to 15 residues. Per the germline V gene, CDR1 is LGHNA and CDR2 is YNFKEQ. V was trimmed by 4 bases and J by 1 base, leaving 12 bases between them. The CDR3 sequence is CASSLGVAGTDTQYF. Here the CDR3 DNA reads TGTGCCAGCAGCCTTGGGGTAGCGGGCACAGATACGCAGTATTTT.

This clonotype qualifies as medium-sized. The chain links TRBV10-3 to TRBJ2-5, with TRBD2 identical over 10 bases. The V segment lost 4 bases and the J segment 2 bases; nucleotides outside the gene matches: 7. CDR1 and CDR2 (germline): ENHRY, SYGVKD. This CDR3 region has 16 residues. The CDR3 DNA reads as TGTGCCATCAGTGGAAAAACTAGCGGGAATCAAGAGACCCAGTACTTC. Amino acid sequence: CAISGKTSGNQETQYF.

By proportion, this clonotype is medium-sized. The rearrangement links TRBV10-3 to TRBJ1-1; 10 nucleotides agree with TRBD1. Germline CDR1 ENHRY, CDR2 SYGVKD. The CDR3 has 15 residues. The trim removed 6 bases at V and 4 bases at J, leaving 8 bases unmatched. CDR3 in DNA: TGTGCCATCAGGGGGGACAGGGGAGGTCTCACTGAAGCTTTCTTT. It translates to CAIRGDRGGLTEAFF.

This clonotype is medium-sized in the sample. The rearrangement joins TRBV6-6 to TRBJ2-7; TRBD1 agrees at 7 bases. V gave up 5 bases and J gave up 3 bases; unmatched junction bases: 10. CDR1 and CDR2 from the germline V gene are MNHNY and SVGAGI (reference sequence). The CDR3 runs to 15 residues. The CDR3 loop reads CASSEQGPGIYEQYV. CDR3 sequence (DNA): TGTGCCAGCAGTGAACAGGGGCCCGGGATCTACGAGCAGTACGTC.

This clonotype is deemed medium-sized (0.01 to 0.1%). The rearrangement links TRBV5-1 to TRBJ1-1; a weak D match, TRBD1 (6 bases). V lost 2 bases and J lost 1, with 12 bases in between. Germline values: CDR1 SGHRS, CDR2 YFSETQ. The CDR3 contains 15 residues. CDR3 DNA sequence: TGCGCCAGCAGCTTCGACAGGATGCCGAACACTGAAGCTTTCTTT. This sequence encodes CASSFDRMPNTEAFF. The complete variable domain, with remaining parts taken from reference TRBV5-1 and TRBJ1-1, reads KAGVTQTPRYLIKTRGQQVTLSCSPISGHRSVSWYQQTPGQGLQFLFEYFSETQRNKGNFPGRFSGRQFSNSRSEMNVSTLELGDSALYLCASSFDRMPNTEAFFGQGTRLTVV.

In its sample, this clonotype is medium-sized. The CDR3 DNA follows: TGTGCCAGCTTCCCTCAGGGGGTACTTACAGATACGCAGTATTTT. It codes for CASFPQGVLTDTQYF. The rearrangement uses TRBV2 and TRBJ2-3, with TRBD1 identical over 7 bases. The germline CDR1 and CDR2 sequences are SNHLY and FYNNEI. The CDR3 has 15 residues. The ends lost 8 bases at V and 3 bases at J; junction bases unmatched: 11.

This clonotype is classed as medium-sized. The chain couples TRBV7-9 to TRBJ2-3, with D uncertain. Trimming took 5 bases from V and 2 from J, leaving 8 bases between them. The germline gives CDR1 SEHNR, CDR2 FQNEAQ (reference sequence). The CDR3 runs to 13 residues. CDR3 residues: CASSKLSTDTQYF. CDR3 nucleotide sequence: TGTGCCAGCAGCAAGCTATCCACAGATACGCAGTATTTT.

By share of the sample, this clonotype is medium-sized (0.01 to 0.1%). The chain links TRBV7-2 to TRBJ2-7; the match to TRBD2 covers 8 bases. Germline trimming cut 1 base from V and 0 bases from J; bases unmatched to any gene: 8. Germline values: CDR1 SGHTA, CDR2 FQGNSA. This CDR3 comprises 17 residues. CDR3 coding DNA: TGTGCCAGCAGCTTAGTTCTAGCGGGTGCGAGCTCCTACGAGCAGTACGTC. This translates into CASSLVLAGASSYEQYV.